This T cell receptor (delta chain) was sequenced for a study of γδ T cells in repeated Plasmodium falciparum infection. Bulk repertoires came from Vgamma9/Vdelta2+ or Vdelta2-negative gammadelta T cells flow-sorted from PBMC. Details on this clone: Given a much more abundant clone one base away, this may be a read error. Other nucleotide sequences in the sample specify the same CDR3.

Germline V gives CDR1 TSWWSYY, CDR2 QGS. The CDR3 runs to 19 residues. TCRdb made new clone calls on the multiplex PCR reads using CATT. The sample has 85,000 to 90,000 delta-chain clones; 1.4% are singletons. This sequence joins TRDV1 and TRDJ1; 12 nucleotides agree with TRDD3. Material: gamma-delta T cells from blood. The sequence was collected from a pool of human donors (malaria-infected and uninfected, not separated). The CDR3 loop reads CALGVPGGYGRDGTDKLIF. CDR3 DNA: TGTGCTCTCGGGGTCCCTGGGGGATACGGTCGGGATGGTACCGATAAACTCATCTTT.